This TCR beta chain was found in a study of radiotherapy plus CTLA-4 blockade in lung cancer. Background on the study: Of all patients, approximately 19% responded objectively and approximately 29% showed disease control.

The study's findings and limits: TCR clones from tumors expanded in blood after radiotherapy plus ipilimumab. With interferon-beta, early dynamics of blood T cell clones were reported to best predict response.

Sequenced by immunoSEQ multiplex PCR; TCRdb stores in-frame clones only, minus some. The sample holds some 66,000 clones; about four fifths are singletons and the top ten take roughly 3.9%. With 2 bases removed from V and 8 bases from J, the gap between germline ends came to 18 bases. Per germline, CDR1 MDHEN and CDR2 SYDVKM. The CDR3 runs to 15 residues. Remarks on this clone: Its antigen remains unknown.

V and J are TRBV28 and TRBJ1-2; D is unclear. The specimen was peripheral blood, collected from a patient treated with radiotherapy plus ipilimumab. The source is a human donor with non-small cell lung cancer who had a partial response to radiotherapy plus ipilimumab. CDR3 in amino acids: CASSLSVPQPGGYTF. The CDR3 DNA reads as TGTGCCAGCAGTTTAAGTGTTCCCCAACCCGGGGGCTACACCTTC.